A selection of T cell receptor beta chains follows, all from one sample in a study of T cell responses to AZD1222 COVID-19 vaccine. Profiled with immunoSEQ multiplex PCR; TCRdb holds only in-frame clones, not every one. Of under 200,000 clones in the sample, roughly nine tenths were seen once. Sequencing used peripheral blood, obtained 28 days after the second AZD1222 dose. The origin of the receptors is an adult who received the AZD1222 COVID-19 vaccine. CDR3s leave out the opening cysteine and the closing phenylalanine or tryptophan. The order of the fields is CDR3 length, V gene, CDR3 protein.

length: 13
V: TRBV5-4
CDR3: ASSLAAGIGSPLH

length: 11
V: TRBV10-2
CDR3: AISDSAGQPQH

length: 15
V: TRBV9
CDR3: ASSVDRQRSSGNTIY

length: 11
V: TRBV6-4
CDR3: ASSDTSTGELF

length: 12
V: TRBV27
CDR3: ASSFSQGGEKLF

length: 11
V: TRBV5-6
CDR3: ASNKGNSYEQY

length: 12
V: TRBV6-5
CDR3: ASKRPISGNTIY

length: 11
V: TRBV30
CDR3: AWSGSPTGGAD

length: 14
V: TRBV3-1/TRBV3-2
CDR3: ASSHGLAGLSYEQY

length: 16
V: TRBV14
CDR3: ASSHRAARSTNTGELF

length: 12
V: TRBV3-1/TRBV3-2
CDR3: ASSQGIGKNIQY

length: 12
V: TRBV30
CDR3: AWSWTGGSYEQY

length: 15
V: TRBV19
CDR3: ASSPRGQGAKNTEAF

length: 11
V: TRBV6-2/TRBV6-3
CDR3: ASSYPTGSPLH

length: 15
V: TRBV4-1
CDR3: ASSQVGRARRGEKLF

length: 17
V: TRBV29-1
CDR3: SGRQSPGLAGGGTGELF

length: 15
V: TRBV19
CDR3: ASSIGQALPFNQPQH

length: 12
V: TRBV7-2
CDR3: ASSITGVYNEQF

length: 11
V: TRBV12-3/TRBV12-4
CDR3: ASSSRGSYEQY

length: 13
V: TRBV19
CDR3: ASSIDREGGQPQH

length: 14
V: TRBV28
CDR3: ASSTWQGTMNTEAF

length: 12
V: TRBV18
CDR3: ASSPDRERQPQH

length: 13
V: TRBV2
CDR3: ASRGLRDRAETQY